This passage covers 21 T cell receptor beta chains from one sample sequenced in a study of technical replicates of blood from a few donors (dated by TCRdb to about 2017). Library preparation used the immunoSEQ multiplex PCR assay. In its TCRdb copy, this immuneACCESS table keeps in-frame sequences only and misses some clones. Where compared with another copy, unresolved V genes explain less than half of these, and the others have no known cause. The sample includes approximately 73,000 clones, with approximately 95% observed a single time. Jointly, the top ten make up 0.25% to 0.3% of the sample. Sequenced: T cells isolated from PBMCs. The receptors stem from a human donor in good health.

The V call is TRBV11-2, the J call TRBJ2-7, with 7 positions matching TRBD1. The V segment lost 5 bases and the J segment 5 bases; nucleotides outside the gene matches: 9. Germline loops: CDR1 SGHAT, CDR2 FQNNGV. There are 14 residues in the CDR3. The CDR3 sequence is CASSTMTGFNEQYF. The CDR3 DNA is TGTGCCAGCAGCACAATGACAGGGTTCAACGAGCAGTACTTC.

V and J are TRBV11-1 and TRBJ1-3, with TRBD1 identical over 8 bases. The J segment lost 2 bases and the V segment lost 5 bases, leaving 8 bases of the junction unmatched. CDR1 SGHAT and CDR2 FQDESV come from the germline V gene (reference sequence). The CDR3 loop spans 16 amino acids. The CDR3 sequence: CASSRDRGIPGNTIYF. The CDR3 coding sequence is TGTGCCAGCAGCCGCGACAGGGGCATCCCTGGAAACACCATATATTTT.

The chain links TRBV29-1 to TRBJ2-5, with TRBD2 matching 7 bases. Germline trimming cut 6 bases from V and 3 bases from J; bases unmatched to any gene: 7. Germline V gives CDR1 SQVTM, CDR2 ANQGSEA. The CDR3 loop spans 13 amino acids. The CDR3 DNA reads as TGCAGCGTCGCCGGGACTACCAAAGAGACCCAGTACTTC. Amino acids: CSVAGTTKETQYF. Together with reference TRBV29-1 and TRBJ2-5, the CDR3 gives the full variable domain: SAVISQKPSRDICQRGTSLTIQCQVDSQVTMMFWYRQQPGQSLTLIATANQGSEATYESGFVIDKFPISRPNLTFSTLTVSNMSPEDSSIYLCSVAGTTKETQYFGPGTRLLVL.

The CDR3 nucleotides read TGCGCCAGCAGCTTGGGGAACCTAGAAGACACGCAGTATTTT. Its translation: CASSLGNLEDTQYF. This chain uses TRBV5-1 with TRBJ2-3; D is uncertain. Germline values: CDR1 SGHRS, CDR2 YFSETQ. V was trimmed by 0 bases and J by 9 bases, leaving 14 bases between them. This CDR3 has 14 amino acids.

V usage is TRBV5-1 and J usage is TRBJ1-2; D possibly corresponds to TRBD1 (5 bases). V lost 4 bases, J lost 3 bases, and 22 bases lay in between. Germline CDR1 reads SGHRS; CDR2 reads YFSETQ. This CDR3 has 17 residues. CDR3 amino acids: CASSDTNPTVDYYGYTF. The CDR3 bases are TGCGCCAGCAGCGACACTAACCCGACAGTAGATTACTATGGCTACACCTTC.

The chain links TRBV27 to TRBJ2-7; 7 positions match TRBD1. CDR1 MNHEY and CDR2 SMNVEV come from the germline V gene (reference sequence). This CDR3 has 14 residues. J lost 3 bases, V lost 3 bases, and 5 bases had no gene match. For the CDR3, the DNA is TGTGCCAGCAGTTTTTTCTCAGGGGGCTACGAGCAGTACTTC. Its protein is CASSFFSGGYEQYF.

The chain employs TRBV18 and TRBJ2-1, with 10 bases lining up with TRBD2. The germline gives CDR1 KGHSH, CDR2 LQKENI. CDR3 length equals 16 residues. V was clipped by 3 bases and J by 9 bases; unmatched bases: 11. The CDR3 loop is CASSPPIAGGIGEQFF. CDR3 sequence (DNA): TGTGCCAGCTCACCTCCCATAGCGGGAGGTATTGGTGAGCAGTTCTTC.

CDR3: CATSRGAGQGNTEAFF. The DNA for the CDR3 is TGTGCCACCAGCAGAGGGGCCGGACAAGGGAACACTGAAGCTTTCTTT. The V and J genes are TRBV15 and TRBJ1-1; TRBD1 is a possible D gene (5 bases). Trimming shortened V by 1 base and J by 1 base, and 13 bases separated the two germline ends. Germline lookup yields CDR1 LNHNV and CDR2 YYDKDF (reference sequence). The CDR3 covers 16 residues. Full variable domain (rest looked up from reference TRBV15 and TRBJ1-1): DAMVIQNPRYQVTQFGKPVTLSCSQTLNHNVMYWYQQKSSQAPKLLFHYYDKDFNNEADTPDNFQSRRPNTSFCFLDIRSPGLGDTAMYLCATSRGAGQGNTEAFFGQGTRLTVV.

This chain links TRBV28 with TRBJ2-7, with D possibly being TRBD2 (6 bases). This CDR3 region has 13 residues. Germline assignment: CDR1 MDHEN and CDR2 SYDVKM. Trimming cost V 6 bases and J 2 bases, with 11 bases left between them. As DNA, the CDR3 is TGTGCCAGCAGGGGAGGAGCCGCCTACGAGCAGTACTTC. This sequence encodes CASRGGAAYEQYF. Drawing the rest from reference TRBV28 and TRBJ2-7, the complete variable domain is DVKVTQSSRYLVKRTGEKVFLECVQDMDHENMFWYRQDPGLGLRLIYFSYDVKMKEKGDIPEGYSVSREKKERFSLILESASTNQTSMYLCASRGGAAYEQYFGPGTRLTVT.

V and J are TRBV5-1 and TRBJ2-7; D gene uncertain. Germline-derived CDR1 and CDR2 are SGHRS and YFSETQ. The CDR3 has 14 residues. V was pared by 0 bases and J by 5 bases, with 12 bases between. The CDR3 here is CASSLGTVGDEQYF. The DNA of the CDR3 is TGCGCCAGCAGCTTGGGAACCGTCGGTGACGAGCAGTACTTC.

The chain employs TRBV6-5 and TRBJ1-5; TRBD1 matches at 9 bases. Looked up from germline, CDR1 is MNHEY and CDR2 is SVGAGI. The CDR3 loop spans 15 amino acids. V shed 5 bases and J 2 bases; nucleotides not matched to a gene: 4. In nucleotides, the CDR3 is TGTGCCAGCAGTCGGACAGGGGAGGGCAATCAGCCCCAGCATTTT. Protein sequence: CASSRTGEGNQPQHF.

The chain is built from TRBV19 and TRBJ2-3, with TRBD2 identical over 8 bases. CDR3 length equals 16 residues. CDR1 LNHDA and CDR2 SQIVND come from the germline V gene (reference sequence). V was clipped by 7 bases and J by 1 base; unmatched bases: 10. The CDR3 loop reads CASIRRSGTGTDTQYF. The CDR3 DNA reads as TGTGCCAGTATCCGCCGTAGCGGGACTGGCACAGATACGCAGTATTTT.

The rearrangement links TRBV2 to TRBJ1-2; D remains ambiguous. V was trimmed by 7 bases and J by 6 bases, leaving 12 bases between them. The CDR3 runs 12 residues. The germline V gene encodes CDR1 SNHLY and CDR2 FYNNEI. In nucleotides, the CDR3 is TGTGCCAGCACTACCATAACTGATGGCTACACCTTC. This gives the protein CASTTITDGYTF.

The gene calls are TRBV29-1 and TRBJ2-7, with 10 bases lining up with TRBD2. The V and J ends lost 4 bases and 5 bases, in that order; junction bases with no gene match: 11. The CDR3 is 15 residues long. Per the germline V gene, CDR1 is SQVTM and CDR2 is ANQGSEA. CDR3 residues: CSVARGLAGVDEQYF. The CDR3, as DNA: TGCAGCGTTGCGAGGGGGCTAGCGGGAGTCGACGAGCAGTACTTC.

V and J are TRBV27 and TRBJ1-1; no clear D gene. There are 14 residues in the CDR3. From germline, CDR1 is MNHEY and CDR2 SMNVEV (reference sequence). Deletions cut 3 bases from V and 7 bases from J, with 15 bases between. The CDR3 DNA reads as TGTGCCAGCAGTTTGACGTCGGGGTGGGATGAAGCTTTCTTT. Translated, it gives CASSLTSGWDEAFF.

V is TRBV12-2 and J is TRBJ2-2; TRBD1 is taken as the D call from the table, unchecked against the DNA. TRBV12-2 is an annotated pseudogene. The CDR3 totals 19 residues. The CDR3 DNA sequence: TGTGCAAGTCGCTTAGCGCCACAGGGGGTTGGAAACAAGGGCGGGGAGCTGTTTTTT. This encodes CASRLAPQGVGNKGGELFF.

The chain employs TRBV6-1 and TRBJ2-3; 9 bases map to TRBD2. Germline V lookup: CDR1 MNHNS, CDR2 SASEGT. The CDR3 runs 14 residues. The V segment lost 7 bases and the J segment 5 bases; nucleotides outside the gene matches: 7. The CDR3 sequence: CASNRAGGLDTQYF. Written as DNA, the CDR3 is TGTGCCAGCAACAGGGCGGGAGGGTTAGATACGCAGTATTTT.

This CDR3 is CASRRLAGEYGELFF. In nucleotides, the CDR3 is TGTGCCAGTCGTCGACTAGCGGGAGAATACGGGGAGCTGTTTTTT. V gene TRBV19 combines with J gene TRBJ2-2; TRBD2 matches 12 bases. V lost 8 bases and J lost 7; bases outside the gene matches: 8. This CDR3 has 15 amino acids. Germline values: CDR1 LNHDA, CDR2 SQIVND (reference sequence).

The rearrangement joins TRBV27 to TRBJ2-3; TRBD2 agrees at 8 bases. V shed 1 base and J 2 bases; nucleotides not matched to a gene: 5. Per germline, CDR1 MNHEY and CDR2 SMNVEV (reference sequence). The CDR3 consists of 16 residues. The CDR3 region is CASSLLLAGNTDTQYF. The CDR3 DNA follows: TGTGCCAGCAGTTTATTGCTAGCGGGTAACACAGATACGCAGTATTTT.

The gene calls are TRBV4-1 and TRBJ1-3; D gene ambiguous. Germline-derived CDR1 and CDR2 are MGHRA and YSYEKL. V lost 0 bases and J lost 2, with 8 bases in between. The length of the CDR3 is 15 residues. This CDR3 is CASSQDRRTGNTIYF. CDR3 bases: TGCGCCAGCAGCCAAGATAGGAGAACTGGAAACACCATATATTTT.

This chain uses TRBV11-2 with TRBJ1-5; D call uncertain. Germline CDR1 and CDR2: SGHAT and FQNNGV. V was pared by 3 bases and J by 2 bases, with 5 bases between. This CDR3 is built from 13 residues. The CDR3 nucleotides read TGTGCCAGCAGCTTTGAGGGCAATCAGCCCCAGCATTTT. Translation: CASSFEGNQPQHF.